Each of the 29 T cell receptor beta chains below was sequenced from the same sample in a study of vaccination and CD4 T cells after COVID-19. The antigens for these receptors are not known. Sequencing of the DNA from cultured CD4+ T cells was carried out with the Oncomine TCR Beta short-read assay. TCRdb used MiXCR to reprocess the PCR reads, holding one entry per CDR3 protein. The table records approximately 17,000 distinct CDR3 sequences, about 50% of them present only once. Stated time point: late sampling 161 to 241 days after vaccination in three convalescent patients. Treatment specified: roughly ten-day PBMC culture with coronavirus spike peptide pools or control peptides (ViraFEST assay). The source was CD4+ T cells from blood, cultured in vitro, collected about 7 months after SARS-CoV-2 vaccination. All receptors derive from a human donor who had recovered from COVID-19.

The chain joins TRBV12-3 or TRBV12-4 to TRBJ1-5; D remains ambiguous. This CDR3 has 12 residues. The V gene lost 3 bases and the J gene lost 7 bases, with 7 bases spanning the gap. The CDR3 nucleotides are TGTGCCAGCAGTTTGCTCCGGCAGCCCCAGCATTTT. Its translation is CASSLLRQPQHF.

The chain joins TRBV7-9 to TRBJ2-2; D possibly corresponds to TRBD2 (5 bases). This CDR3 contains 16 residues. Per the germline V gene, CDR1 is SEHNR and CDR2 is FQNEAQ (reference sequence). V shed 5 bases and J shed 0 bases, with 13 bases lying between them. The DNA of the CDR3 is TGTGCCAGCAGCCCGCCGGGGAGCGCGAACACCGGGGAGCTGTTTTTT. Residues: CASSPPGSANTGELFF.

The V call is TRBV5-1, the J call TRBJ2-5; 9 bases line up with TRBD2. CDR1 is SGHRS, CDR2 YFSETQ, per germline. The trim removed 4 bases at V and 2 bases at J, leaving 6 bases unmatched. This CDR3 is 15 amino acids long. DNA for the CDR3: TGCGCCAGCAGCCTGTCTAGCGGGACTCAAGAGACCCAGTACTTC. Protein: CASSLSSGTQETQYF.

The chain links TRBV24-1 to TRBJ2-3, with 9 nucleotides matching TRBD2. CDR3 size: 15 residues. The V and J ends lost 3 bases and 6 bases, in that order; junction bases with no gene match: 6. Looked up from germline, CDR1 is KGHDR and CDR2 is SFDVKD. The CDR3 spells CATSDISGSGDTQYF. In DNA form, the CDR3 reads TGTGCCACCAGTGATATTAGCGGGAGTGGGGATACGCAGTATTTT.

The chain links TRBV7-2 to TRBJ1-2; TRBD1 aligns across 7 bases. Germline V CDR1 and CDR2: SGHTA, FQGNSA. V lost 5 bases to trimming and J lost 4 bases; unmatched junction nucleotides: 10. There are 15 residues in the CDR3. As DNA, the CDR3 is TGTGCCAGCAGCCCGAGAAGGGGGCAGATCTATGGCTACACCTTC. Translation: CASSPRRGQIYGYTF.

The rearrangement links TRBV5-1 to TRBJ1-1, with D hard to call. Deletions cut 0 bases from V and 5 bases from J, with 11 bases between. CDR1 is SGHRS and CDR2 is YFSETQ in the germline V gene. CDR3 length: 14 amino acids. CDR3: CASSLEAGGTEAFF. CDR3 bases: TGCGCCAGCAGCTTGGAGGCGGGTGGGACTGAAGCTTTCTTT. The entire variable domain, with the rest obtained from reference TRBV5-1 and TRBJ1-1, is as follows: KAGVTQTPRYLIKTRGQQVTLSCSPISGHRSVSWYQQTPGQGLQFLFEYFSETQRNKGNFPGRFSGRQFSNSRSEMNVSTLELGDSALYLCASSLEAGGTEAFFGQGTRLTVV.

This sequence joins TRBV7-8 and TRBJ1-2; TRBD1 might be the D (5 bases). With 5 bases removed from V and 4 bases from J, the gap between germline ends came to 11 bases. The germline gives CDR1 SGHVS, CDR2 FQNEAQ. The CDR3 extends over 13 amino acids. CDR3 DNA sequence: TGTGCCAGCAGCCAAAGGGACGGCTATGGCTACACCTTC. It translates to CASSQRDGYGYTF.

This clonotype has a handful of counts. This rearrangement joins TRBV11-2 to TRBJ2-5; D unresolved. Trimming removed 0 bases from V and 5 bases from J, with 22 bases in between. The CDR3 is 18 residues long. Germline values: CDR1 SGHAT, CDR2 FQNNGV. The CDR3 region has the DNA TGTGCCAGCAGCTTAGATAGATCGCGGCATAGTTGGGATGAGACCCAGTACTTC. Translating gives CASSLDRSRHSWDETQYF.

There are a few counts of this clonotype. The chain is built from TRBV5-1 and TRBJ2-1; D gene unclear. V gave up 5 bases and J gave up 0 bases, with 12 bases separating them. Per the germline V gene, CDR1 is SGHRS and CDR2 is YFSETQ. The CDR3 covers 15 residues. CDR3 region: CASRGLWGSYNEQFF. CDR3 coding DNA: TGCGCCAGCAGGGGGTTGTGGGGCTCCTACAATGAGCAGTTCTTC.

This clonotype appeared a few times. In DNA, the CDR3 is TGTGCCAGCAGAGCCAGGACTAGCTCCTATAATTCACCCCTCCACTTT. Its translation is CASRARTSSYNSPLHF. The chain has TRBV7-2 and TRBJ1-6, with D unresolved. Germline CDR1 reads SGHTA; CDR2 reads FQGNSA. Deletions cut 6 bases from V and 0 bases from J, with 12 bases between. The CDR3 extends over 16 amino acids. Looking up the rest from reference TRBV7-2 and TRBJ1-6 gives the full variable domain: GAGVSQSPSNKVTEKGKDVELRCDPISGHTALYWYRQSLGQGLEFLIYFQGNSAPDKSGLPSDRFSAERTGGSVSTLTIQRTQQEDSAVYLCASRARTSSYNSPLHFGNGTRLTVT.

This clonotype is categorized as medium-sized. V usage is TRBV11-3 and J usage is TRBJ2-1; tentative D call: TRBD2 (6 bases). Germline V gene data show CDR1 as SGHNT and CDR2 as YENEEA. The CDR3 runs 14 residues. V gave up 5 bases and J gave up 4 bases, with 12 bases separating them. The CDR3: CASSTGDQYNEQFF. CDR3 bases: TGTGCCAGCAGCACGGGGGACCAATACAATGAGCAGTTCTTC. The full variable domain, in which reference TRBV11-3 and TRBJ2-1 provide the parts outside the CDR3, is EAGVVQSPRYKIIEKKQPVAFWCNPISGHNTLYWYLQNLGQGPELLIRYENEEAVDDSQLPKDRFSAERLKGVDSTLKIQPAELGDSAVYLCASSTGDQYNEQFFGPGTRLTVL.

This clonotype was seen more than once but under ten times. The chain uses TRBV7-6 and TRBJ2-7; 10 nucleotides agree with TRBD1. CDR3 length equals 15 residues. Germline V lookup: CDR1 SGHVS, CDR2 FNYEAQ. With 5 bases clipped from V and 2 bases from J, the junction kept 6 bases outside the gene matches. The CDR3, as DNA: TGTGCCAGCAGCCGCGGCGGGACAGGGGCCTACGAGCAGTACTTC. This translates into CASSRGGTGAYEQYF. Filled out from reference TRBV7-6 and TRBJ2-7, the complete variable domain reads GAGVSQSPRYKVTKRGQDVALRCDPISGHVSLYWYRQALGQGPEFLTYFNYEAQQDKSGLPNDRFSAERPEGSISTLTIQRTEQRDSAMYRCASSRGGTGAYEQYFGPGTRLTVT.

This clonotype was seen more than once but under ten times. The rearrangement joins TRBV7-2 to TRBJ1-1; 10 bases line up with TRBD1. Germline loops: CDR1 SGHTA, CDR2 FQGNSA. V lost 4 bases to trimming and J lost 4 bases; unmatched junction nucleotides: 0. This CDR3 has 13 amino acids. CDR3 nucleotides: TGTGCCAGCAGCTGGGACAGGGGCACTGAAGCTTTCTTT. Protein: CASSWDRGTEAFF.

The chain joins TRBV2 to TRBJ1-1; D gene ambiguous. V lost 5 bases and J 0 bases, leaving 10 bases between the germline ends. CDR1 and CDR2 (germline): SNHLY, FYNNEI. The CDR3 has 14 amino acids. Written as DNA, the CDR3 is TGTGCCAGCAGTTCCTACCGCATGAACACTGAAGCTTTCTTT. This codes for CASSSYRMNTEAFF.

This clonotype was observed a handful of times. This chain joins TRBV7-3 and TRBJ2-7; D gene unclear. The CDR3 contains 14 residues. V lost 1 base, J lost 6 bases, and 13 bases lay in between. The V gene's germline CDR1 is SGHTA and CDR2 FQGTGA. As DNA, the CDR3 is TGTGCCAGCAGCTTAAAGGGTCTGGCCTCCGAGCAGTACTTC. It translates to CASSLKGLASEQYF. Supplemented by reference TRBV7-3 and TRBJ2-7, the full variable domain reads GAGVSQTPSNKVTEKGKYVELRCDPISGHTALYWYRQSLGQGPEFLIYFQGTGAADDSGLPNDRFFAVRPEGSVSTLKIQRTERGDSAVYLCASSLKGLASEQYFGPGTRLTVT.

The chain carries TRBV19 and TRBJ1-1; TRBD1 matches 8 bases. V gave up 3 bases and J gave up 0 bases; unmatched junction bases: 6. Germline assignment: CDR1 LNHDA and CDR2 SQIVND (reference sequence). The CDR3 is made up of 16 amino acids. Here the CDR3 reads CASSMLTGALNTEAFF. CDR3 coding DNA: TGTGCCAGTAGTATGTTGACAGGGGCCTTGAACACTGAAGCTTTCTTT.

This clonotype was recorded a few times. The chain is built from TRBV19 and TRBJ1-2, with a tentative D call TRBD1 (5 bases). Germline lookup yields CDR1 LNHDA and CDR2 SQIVND (reference sequence). Deletions cut 9 bases from V and 1 base from J, with 12 bases between. CDR3 length: 13 residues. The CDR3 protein is CASRGTDNYGYTF. CDR3 sequence (DNA): TGTGCCAGCCGGGGGACGGATAACTATGGCTACACCTTC. Filled out from reference TRBV19 and TRBJ1-2, the complete variable domain reads DGGITQSPKYLFRKEGQNVTLSCEQNLNHDAMYWYRQDPGQGLRLIYYSQIVNDFQKGDIAEGYSVSREKKESFPLTVTSAQKNPTAFYLCASRGTDNYGYTFGSGTRLTVV.

The chain recombines TRBV27 with TRBJ1-1; possibly TRBD1 for D (6 bases). The CDR3 has 14 amino acids. The germline V gene encodes CDR1 MNHEY and CDR2 SMNVEV (reference sequence). Trimming removed 6 bases at V and 2 bases at J, with 13 bases between. The DNA of the CDR3 is TGTGCCAGCAGCCTCGGGACACCCAACACTGAAGCTTTCTTT. Translated: CASSLGTPNTEAFF.

V gene TRBV20-1 combines with J gene TRBJ2-1; D ambiguous. The CDR3 contains 14 residues. Trimming stripped 4 bases from V and 3 bases from J, with 13 bases between. Germline-derived CDR1 and CDR2 are DFQATT and SNEGSKA (reference sequence). The CDR3 loop reads CSAIILAHYNEQFF. CDR3 in DNA: TGCAGTGCTATAATCTTAGCTCACTACAATGAGCAGTTCTTC.

This sequence joins TRBV6-1 and TRBJ2-1; D remains unclear. CDR3 length equals 15 residues. Trimming cost V 2 bases and J 0 bases, with 8 bases left between them. Germline-derived CDR1 and CDR2 are MNHNS and SASEGT. CDR3 nucleotides: TGTGCCAGCAGTGAACAGCCGAGCTCCTACAATGAGCAGTTCTTC. This gives the protein CASSEQPSSYNEQFF.

The rearrangement joins TRBV6-4 to TRBJ2-3, with 9 positions matching TRBD2. The germline V gene has CDR1 MRHNA and CDR2 SNTAGT. This CDR3 has 14 residues. The V and J ends lost 4 bases and 5 bases, in that order; junction bases with no gene match: 4. CDR3 in amino acids: CASSVAGGRDTQYF. The CDR3 DNA follows: TGTGCCAGCAGTGTTGCGGGGGGGCGAGATACGCAGTATTTT.

The V and J genes are TRBV2 and TRBJ1-2; 7 bases fit TRBD1. There are 15 residues in the CDR3. V trimming: 8 bases; J trimming: 4 bases; junction bases outside the gene matches: 13. The germline CDR1 and CDR2 sequences are SNHLY and FYNNEI. CDR3: CASGSRDSITYGYTF. The CDR3 DNA reads TGTGCCAGCGGGTCCCGGGACAGCATAACCTATGGCTACACCTTC.

The rearrangement uses TRBV21-1 and TRBJ2-7. TRBV21-1 is reported as a pseudogene. This CDR3 is 12 amino acids long. CDR3 loop: CASSSYGDEQYF. The CDR3 region has the DNA TGTGCCAGCAGCAGCTATGGTGACGAGCAGTACTTC.

This clonotype was counted between two and nine times. The rearrangement joins TRBV6-1 to TRBJ1-5, with D possibly being TRBD1 (6 bases). V was cut by 4 bases and J by 4 bases, with 8 bases left in between. The CDR3 is made up of 13 amino acids. From germline, CDR1 is MNHNS and CDR2 SASEGT. CDR3 in amino acids: CASSARGNQPQHF. DNA for the CDR3: TGTGCCAGCAGTGCCAGGGGTAATCAGCCCCAGCATTTT.

V and J are TRBV2 and TRBJ1-2; the match to TRBD1 covers 7 bases. V dropped 4 bases and J dropped 1; count of bases not matched to a gene: 0. Germline V gives CDR1 SNHLY, CDR2 FYNNEI. CDR3 length: 13 amino acids. CDR3 region: CASSAGGNYGYTF. The CDR3 nucleotides are TGTGCCAGCAGTGCAGGGGGTAACTATGGCTACACCTTC.

The chain joins TRBV6-2 or TRBV6-3 to TRBJ2-5; a weak D match, TRBD1 (5 bases). The ends were cut back, 0 bases at V and 5 bases at J, with 10 bases in the middle. This CDR3 has 14 amino acids. The germline CDR1 and CDR2 sequences are MNHEY and SVGEGT. The CDR3 protein is CASSYSGVRETQYF. The CDR3 DNA sequence: TGTGCCAGCAGTTACTCAGGGGTGCGGGAGACCCAGTACTTC.

Within the sample, this clonotype is large. J is TRBJ2-3 and V is TRBV27; unclear D gene. V shed 4 bases and J shed 1 base, with 12 bases lying between them. Germline V gene data show CDR1 as MNHEY and CDR2 as SMNVEV (reference sequence). The CDR3 is 15 amino acids. The CDR3 bases are TGTGCCAGCAGTTATGGGCTATTAGGCACAGATACGCAGTATTTT. Translated, it gives CASSYGLLGTDTQYF.

CDR3 nucleotide sequence: TGTGCCAGCTCCTTTGGACAGGGGATCACCTACGAGCAGTACTTC. This translates into CASSFGQGITYEQYF. The chain employs TRBV6-1 and TRBJ2-7; TRBD1 matches 9 bases. V lost 8 bases to trimming and J lost 2 bases; unmatched junction nucleotides: 10. CDR1 is MNHNS, CDR2 SASEGT, per germline. The length of the CDR3 is 15 residues.

This chain uses TRBV7-6 with TRBJ2-1; 11 bases fit TRBD2. With 1 base clipped from V and 7 bases from J, the junction kept 3 bases outside the gene matches. CDR1 is SGHVS and CDR2 is FNYEAQ in the germline V gene. This CDR3 is built from 15 residues. Here the CDR3 DNA reads TGTGCCAGCAGCTTAGGACTAGCGGGGAATAATGAGCAGTTCTTC. Translated, it gives CASSLGLAGNNEQFF.